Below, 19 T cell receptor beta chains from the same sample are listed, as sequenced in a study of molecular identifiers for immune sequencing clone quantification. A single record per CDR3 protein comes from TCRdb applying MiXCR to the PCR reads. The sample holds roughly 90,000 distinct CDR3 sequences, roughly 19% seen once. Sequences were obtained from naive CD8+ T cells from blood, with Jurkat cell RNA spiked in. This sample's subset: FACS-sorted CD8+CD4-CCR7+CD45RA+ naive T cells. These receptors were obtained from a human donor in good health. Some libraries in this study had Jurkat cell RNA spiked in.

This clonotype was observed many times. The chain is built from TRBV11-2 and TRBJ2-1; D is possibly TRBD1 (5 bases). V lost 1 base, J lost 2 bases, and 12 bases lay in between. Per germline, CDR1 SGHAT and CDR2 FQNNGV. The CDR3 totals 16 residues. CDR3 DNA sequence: TGTGCCAGCAGCTTAGGGTGGGGCGGAACCTACAATGAGCAGTTCTTC. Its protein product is CASSLGWGGTYNEQFF. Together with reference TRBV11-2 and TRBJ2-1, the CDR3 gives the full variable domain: EAGVAQSPRYKIIEKRQSVAFWCNPISGHATLYWYQQILGQGPKLLIQFQNNGVVDDSQLPKDRFSAERLKGVDSTLKIQPAKLEDSAVYLCASSLGWGGTYNEQFFGPGTRLTVL.

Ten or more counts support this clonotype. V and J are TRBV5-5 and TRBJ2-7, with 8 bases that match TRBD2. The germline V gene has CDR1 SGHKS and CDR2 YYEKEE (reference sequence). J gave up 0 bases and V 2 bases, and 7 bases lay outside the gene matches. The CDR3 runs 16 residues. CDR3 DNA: TGTGCCAGCAGCTTCGGGACTACTAGCGGCTCCTACGAGCAGTACTTC. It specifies CASSFGTTSGSYEQYF.

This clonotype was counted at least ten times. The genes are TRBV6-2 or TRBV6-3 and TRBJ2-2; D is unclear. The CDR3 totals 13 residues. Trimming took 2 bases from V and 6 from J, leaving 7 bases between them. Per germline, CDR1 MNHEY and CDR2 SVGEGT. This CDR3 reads CASSYISAGELFF. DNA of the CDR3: TGTGCCAGCAGTTACATTTCTGCCGGGGAGCTGTTTTTT.

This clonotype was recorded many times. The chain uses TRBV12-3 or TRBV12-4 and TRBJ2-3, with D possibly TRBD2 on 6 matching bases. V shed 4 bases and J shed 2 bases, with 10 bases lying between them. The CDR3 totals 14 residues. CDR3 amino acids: CASSYSGLTDTQYF. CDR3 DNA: TGTGCCAGCAGTTATAGCGGTCTCACAGATACGCAGTATTTT.

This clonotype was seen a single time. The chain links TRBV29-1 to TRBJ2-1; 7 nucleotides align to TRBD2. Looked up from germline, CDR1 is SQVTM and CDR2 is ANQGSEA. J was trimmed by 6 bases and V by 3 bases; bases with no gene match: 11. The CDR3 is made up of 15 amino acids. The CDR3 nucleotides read TGCAGCGTTGATCTCCGGACTAGTTTTAGCAATGAGCAGTTCTTC. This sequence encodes CSVDLRTSFSNEQFF.

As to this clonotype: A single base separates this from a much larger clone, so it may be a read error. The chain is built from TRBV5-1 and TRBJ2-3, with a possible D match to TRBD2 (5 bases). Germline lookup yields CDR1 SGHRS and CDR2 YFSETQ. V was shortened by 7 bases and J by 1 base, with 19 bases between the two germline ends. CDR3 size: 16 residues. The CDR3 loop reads CASGSPGGGRTDTQYF. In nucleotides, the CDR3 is TGCGCCAGCGGCTCCCCCGGTGGCGGGCGCACAGATACGCAGTATTTT.

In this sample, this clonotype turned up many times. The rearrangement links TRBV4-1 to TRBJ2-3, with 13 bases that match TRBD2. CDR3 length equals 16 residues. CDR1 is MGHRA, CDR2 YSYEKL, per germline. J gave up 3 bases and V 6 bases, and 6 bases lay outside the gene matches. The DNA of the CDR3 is TGCGCCAGCAGGGGCACACTAGCGGGAGGGACAGATACGCAGTATTTT. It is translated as CASRGTLAGGTDTQYF.

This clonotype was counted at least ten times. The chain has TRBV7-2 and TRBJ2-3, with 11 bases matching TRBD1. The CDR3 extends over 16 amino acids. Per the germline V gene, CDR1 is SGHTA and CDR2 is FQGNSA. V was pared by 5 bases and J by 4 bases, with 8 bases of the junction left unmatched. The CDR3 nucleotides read TGTGCCAGCAGCGCGCCGGGACAGGGGGTGGCAGATACGCAGTATTTT. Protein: CASSAPGQGVADTQYF. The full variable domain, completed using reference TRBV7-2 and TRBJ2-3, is GAGVSQSPSNKVTEKGKDVELRCDPISGHTALYWYRQSLGQGLEFLIYFQGNSAPDKSGLPSDRFSAERTGGSVSTLTIQRTQQEDSAVYLCASSAPGQGVADTQYFGPGTRLTVL.

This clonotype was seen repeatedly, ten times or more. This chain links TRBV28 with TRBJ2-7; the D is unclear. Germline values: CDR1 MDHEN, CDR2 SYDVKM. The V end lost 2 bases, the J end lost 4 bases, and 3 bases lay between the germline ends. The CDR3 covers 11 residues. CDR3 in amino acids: CASSLQYEQYF. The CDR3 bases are TGTGCCAGCAGTTTACAATACGAGCAGTACTTC.

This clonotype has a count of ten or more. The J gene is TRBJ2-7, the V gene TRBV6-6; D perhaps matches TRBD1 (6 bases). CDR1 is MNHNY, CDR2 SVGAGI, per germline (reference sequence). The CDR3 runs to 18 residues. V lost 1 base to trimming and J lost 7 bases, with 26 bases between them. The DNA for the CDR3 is TGTGCCAGCAGTTACTTATGGGAATTGGGACACGATTCGAGGGAGCAGTACTTC. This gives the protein CASSYLWELGHDSREQYF.

The CDR3 region has the DNA TGTGCCAGCAGTTTTTCTTCGGGACTAGCGCACGAGCAGTACTTC. This gives the protein CASSFSSGLAHEQYF. J is TRBJ2-7 and V is TRBV12-3 or TRBV12-4, with 10 bases lining up with TRBD2. This CDR3 has 15 amino acids. Trimming at V came to 3 bases and at J to 5 bases, leaving 7 bases not matched to a gene.

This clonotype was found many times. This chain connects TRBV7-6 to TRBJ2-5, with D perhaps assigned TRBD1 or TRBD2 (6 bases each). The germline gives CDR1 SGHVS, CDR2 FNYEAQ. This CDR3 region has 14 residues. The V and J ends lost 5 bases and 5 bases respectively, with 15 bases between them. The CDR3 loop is CASSLPGGWETQYF. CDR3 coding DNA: TGTGCCAGCAGCCTCCCCGGGGGCTGGGAGACCCAGTACTTC. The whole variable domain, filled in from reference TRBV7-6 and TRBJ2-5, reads GAGVSQSPRYKVTKRGQDVALRCDPISGHVSLYWYRQALGQGPEFLTYFNYEAQQDKSGLPNDRFSAERPEGSISTLTIQRTEQRDSAMYRCASSLPGGWETQYFGPGTRLLVL.

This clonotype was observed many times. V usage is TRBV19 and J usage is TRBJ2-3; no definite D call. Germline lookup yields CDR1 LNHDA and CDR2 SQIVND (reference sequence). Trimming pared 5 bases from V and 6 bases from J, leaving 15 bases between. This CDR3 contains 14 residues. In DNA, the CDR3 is TGTGCCAGTAGTGGTCCCTCAACGGCTGATACGCAGTATTTT. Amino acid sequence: CASSGPSTADTQYF.

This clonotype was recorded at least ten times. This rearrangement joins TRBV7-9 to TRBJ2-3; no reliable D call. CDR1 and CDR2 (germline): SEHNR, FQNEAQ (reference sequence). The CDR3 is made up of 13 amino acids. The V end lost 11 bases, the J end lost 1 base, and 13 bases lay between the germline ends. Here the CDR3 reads CAPMPSRTDTQYF. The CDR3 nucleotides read TGTGCCCCTATGCCCTCCCGCACAGATACGCAGTATTTT.

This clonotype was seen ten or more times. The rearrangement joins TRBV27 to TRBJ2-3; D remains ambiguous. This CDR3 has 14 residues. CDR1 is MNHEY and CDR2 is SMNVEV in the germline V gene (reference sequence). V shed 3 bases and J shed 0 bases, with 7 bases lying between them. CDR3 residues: CASSFGPSTDTQYF. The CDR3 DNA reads TGTGCCAGCAGTTTCGGCCCAAGCACAGATACGCAGTATTTT.

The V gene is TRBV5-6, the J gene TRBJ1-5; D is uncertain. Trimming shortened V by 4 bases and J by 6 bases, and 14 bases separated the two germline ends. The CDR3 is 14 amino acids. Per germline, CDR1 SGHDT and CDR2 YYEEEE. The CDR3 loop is CASSLMEAGQPQHF. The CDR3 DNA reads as TGTGCCAGCAGCCTCATGGAGGCTGGTCAGCCCCAGCATTTT.

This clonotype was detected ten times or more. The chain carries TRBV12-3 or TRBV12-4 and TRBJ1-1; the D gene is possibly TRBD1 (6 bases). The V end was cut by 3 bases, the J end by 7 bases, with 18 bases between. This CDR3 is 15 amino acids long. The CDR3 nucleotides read TGTGCCAGCAGTTTTTCGGGACACTCTCTCCGTGAAGCTTTCTTT. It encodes CASSFSGHSLREAFF.

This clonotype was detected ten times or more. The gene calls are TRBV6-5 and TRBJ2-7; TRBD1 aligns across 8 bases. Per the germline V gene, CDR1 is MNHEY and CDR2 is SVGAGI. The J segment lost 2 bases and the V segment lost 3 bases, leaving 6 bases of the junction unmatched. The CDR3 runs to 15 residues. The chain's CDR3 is CASSYGQGQTYEQYF. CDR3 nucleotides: TGTGCCAGCAGTTATGGACAGGGACAGACCTACGAGCAGTACTTC.

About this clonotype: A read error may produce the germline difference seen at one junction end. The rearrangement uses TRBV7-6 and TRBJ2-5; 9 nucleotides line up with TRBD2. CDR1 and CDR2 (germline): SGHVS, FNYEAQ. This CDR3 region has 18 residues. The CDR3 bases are TGTGCCAGCAGCCCGAGGACTGGCGGGGGGGAGTACCAAGAGGCCCAGTACTTC. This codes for CASSPRTGGGEYQEAQYF.